This T cell receptor (beta chain) was recovered during a study of T-cell memory formation after mild COVID-19. Each CDR3 protein is one row after TCRdb ran MiXCR on the 5' RACE reads. The top ten hold about 8.7% of the sample, which has approximately 400,000 distinct CDR3 sequences, about 24% seen once. The CDR3 is 19 amino acids. The junction had 20 bases not matched to a gene; V was cut back by 3 bases and J by 5 bases. Germline assignment: CDR1 LGHNA and CDR2 YSLEER. Source material: PBMCs or a T cell subset sorted from them (not recorded which). The chain has TRBV4-3 and TRBJ2-5; 8 bases align to TRBD1. This clonotype originated in an adult woman who had mild COVID-19 (a few samples of this study predate the infection). Cell type and time point are not known. The CDR3 protein is CASSQGWTGLASRAETQYF. CDR3 nucleotides: TGCGCCAGCAGCCAGGGGTGGACAGGGCTAGCTTCTAGAGCTGAGACCCAGTACTTC.